Detailed here is one T cell receptor (beta chain). Its antigen is still unknown. This CDR3 region has 16 residues. Looked up from germline, CDR1 is LGHNA and CDR2 is YSLEER. Trimming cost V 3 bases and J 6 bases; bases outside gene matches: 7. These data come from a study of CD8 T cells in Susac syndrome. Overall study context: Intravenous immunoglobulin alone or corticosteroids were being given to patients with Susac syndrome at blood draw, unless they were therapy-naive.

Study outcomes and limitations: Detection of Susac-specific public clones gave approximately 16 in total CD8+ repertoires and about five in CD8+ TEMRA repertoires. Susac CD8+ clonal expansion peaked in TEMRA cells and active patients.

RNA was extracted with the RNeasy kit, and a quantity of about 0.45 to 1 ug was reverse transcribed using random hexamers. TCRdb re-called the immunoSEQ multiplex PCR reads through MiXCR, storing one row per CDR3 protein. The table lists around 53,000 distinct CDR3 sequences, about 95% of them singletons. This clonotype was sampled from a human donor with Susac syndrome. The genes are TRBV4-3 and TRBJ2-3, with 12 bases identical to TRBD2. Sequenced input: CD8+ T cells from PBMCs. For the CDR3, the DNA is TGCGCCAGCAGCCAGTCTAGCGGGGGGGCCCTCGATACGCAGTATTTT. Amino acid sequence: CASSQSSGGALDTQYF.